Described below is a single TCR beta chain sequence and its context. Its antigen is not known. Regions amplified from RNA transcripts were the TCR beta CDR3 regions. HTBI primers were the set used in a first-round RT-PCR of the TCR CDR3. Each CDR3 protein is one row after TCRdb ran MiXCR on the multiplex PCR reads. This table holds about 270,000 distinct CDR3 sequences, 25% found once. These data originate in a study of T cells in Graves' hyperthyroidism and ophthalmopathy. Study-level results: A model of 13 V-J features distinguished ophthalmopathy from stable hyperthyroidism.

Germline V lookup: CDR1 SGHTA, CDR2 FQGTGA. The V and J ends lost 6 bases and 3 bases, in that order; junction bases with no gene match: 6. This CDR3 spans 16 amino acids. Based on clinical symptoms, serum thyroxine and TRAb, thyroid ultrasound and orbital computed tomography, diagnoses were reached. Predating any ophthalmopathy symptoms, the blood sample was taken at first hyperthyroidism diagnosis. Isolation of PBMCs was performed on around 9.7 ml fresh peripheral blood. The rearrangement joins TRBV7-3 to TRBJ2-4; TRBD1 matches at 12 bases. Input material: blood. The receptor was derived from a man aged 40-50 years with Graves' hyperthyroidism that later progressed to Graves' ophthalmopathy. Here the CDR3 DNA reads TGTGCCAGCAGGGGACAGGGGGCGAGGGGCAAAAACATTCAGTACTTC. It encodes CASRGQGARGKNIQYF.